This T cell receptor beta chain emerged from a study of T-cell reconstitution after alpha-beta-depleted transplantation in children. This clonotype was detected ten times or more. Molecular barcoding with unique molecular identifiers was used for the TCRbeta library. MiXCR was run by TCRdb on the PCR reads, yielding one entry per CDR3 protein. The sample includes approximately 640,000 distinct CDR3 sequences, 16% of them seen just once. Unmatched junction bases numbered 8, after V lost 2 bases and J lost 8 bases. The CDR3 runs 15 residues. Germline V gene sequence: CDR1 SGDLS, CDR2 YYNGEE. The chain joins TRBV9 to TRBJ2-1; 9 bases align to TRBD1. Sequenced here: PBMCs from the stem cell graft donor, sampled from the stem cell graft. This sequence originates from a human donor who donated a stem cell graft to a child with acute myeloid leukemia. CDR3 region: CASSVRTGARDEQFF. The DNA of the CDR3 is TGTGCCAGCAGCGTCCGGACAGGGGCCCGGGATGAGCAGTTCTTC.